The entry below gives a single TCR beta chain sequence along with its context. The data belong to a study of TIL therapy for anti-PD-1-resistant metastatic lung cancer. Study details: By whole-exome sequencing, median non-synonymous tumor mutation burden was approximately 1.6 mutations per megabase.

Sequencing used immunoSEQ v3. Only in-frame clones appear in the TCRdb table, and some are missing; sequencing was by immunoSEQ multiplex PCR. This table holds some 16,000 clones, approximately 74% found once. As to time point: pre-treatment sample, taken before nivolumab and TIL therapy. Trimming removed 0 bases at V and 5 bases at J, with 6 bases between. CDR3 length: 13 residues. Germline V gene data show CDR1 as SGHDN and CDR2 as FVKESK. Sequencing was performed on blood, taken at baseline. The V call is TRBV14, the J call TRBJ2-3; no clear D. The sequence derives from a person aged 25 to 85 with non-small cell lung cancer. The CDR3 DNA reads TGTGCCAGCAGCCAAGATCTGCGAGATACGCAGTATTTT. Residues: CASSQDLRDTQYF.